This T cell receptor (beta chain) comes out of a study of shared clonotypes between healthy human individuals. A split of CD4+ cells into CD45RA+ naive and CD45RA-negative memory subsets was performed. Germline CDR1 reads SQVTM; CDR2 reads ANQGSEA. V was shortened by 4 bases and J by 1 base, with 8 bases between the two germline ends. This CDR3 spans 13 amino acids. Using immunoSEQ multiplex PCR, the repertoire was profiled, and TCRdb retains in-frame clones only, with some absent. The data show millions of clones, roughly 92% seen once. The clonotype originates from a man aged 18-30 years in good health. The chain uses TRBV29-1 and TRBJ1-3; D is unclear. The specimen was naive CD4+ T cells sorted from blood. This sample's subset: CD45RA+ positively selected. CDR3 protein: CSVVTFSGNTIYF. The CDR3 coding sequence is TGCAGCGTTGTCACTTTTTCTGGAAACACCATATATTTT.